This TCR beta chain was identified during a study of T-cell memory formation after mild COVID-19. Whole-study findings and limits: That cross-reactive memory joined was suggested by some responding clones appearing in pre-infection memory.

This clonotype showed up many times. Its antigen is not identified. TCRdb re-called the 5' RACE reads through MiXCR, storing one row per CDR3 protein. The table lists 170,000 or so distinct CDR3 sequences, roughly a fifth of them singletons. This sequence was found in an adult woman who had mild COVID-19 (a few samples of this study predate the infection). Cell type and time point are not known. What was sequenced was PBMCs or a T cell subset sorted from them (not recorded which).

This chain's CDR3 is CASSLGDRLSYEQYF. DNA for the CDR3: TGCGCCAGCAGCTTGGGGGACAGGCTCTCCTACGAGCAGTACTTC. V and J are TRBV5-1 and TRBJ2-7, with 8 positions matching TRBD1. Germline V lookup: CDR1 SGHRS, CDR2 YFSETQ. With 0 bases clipped from V and 0 bases from J, the junction kept 2 bases outside the gene matches. The CDR3 runs to 15 residues. Together with reference TRBV5-1 and TRBJ2-7, the CDR3 gives the full variable domain: KAGVTQTPRYLIKTRGQQVTLSCSPISGHRSVSWYQQTPGQGLQFLFEYFSETQRNKGNFPGRFSGRQFSNSRSEMNVSTLELGDSALYLCASSLGDRLSYEQYFGPGTRLTVT.